This T cell receptor (beta chain) stems from a study of cytomegalovirus exposure and HLA in healthy donors. General study findings and limits: TCR beta V- and J-gene trimming was later associated with a missense DCLRE1C variant.

CDR1 is SGDLS and CDR2 is YYNGEE in the germline V gene. Trimming took 3 bases from V and 3 from J; bases not matched to a gene: 7. The CDR3 totals 15 residues. PCR involved 60 Vbeta and 13 Jbeta primers. Using immunoSEQ multiplex PCR, the repertoire was profiled, and TCRdb retains in-frame clones only, with some absent. The sample consists of tens of thousands of clones, about 70% of them appearing once. As regards this clone: No antigen is known for it.

Sequences were obtained from PBMCs. This chain joins TRBV9 and TRBJ2-3, with 7 bases identical to TRBD1. This receptor was identified in a woman aged 55-69 years in good health and CMV-seropositive. CDR3 amino acids: CASSGRGYWTDTQYF. In DNA, the CDR3 is TGTGCCAGCAGCGGCAGGGGGTACTGGACAGATACGCAGTATTTT.